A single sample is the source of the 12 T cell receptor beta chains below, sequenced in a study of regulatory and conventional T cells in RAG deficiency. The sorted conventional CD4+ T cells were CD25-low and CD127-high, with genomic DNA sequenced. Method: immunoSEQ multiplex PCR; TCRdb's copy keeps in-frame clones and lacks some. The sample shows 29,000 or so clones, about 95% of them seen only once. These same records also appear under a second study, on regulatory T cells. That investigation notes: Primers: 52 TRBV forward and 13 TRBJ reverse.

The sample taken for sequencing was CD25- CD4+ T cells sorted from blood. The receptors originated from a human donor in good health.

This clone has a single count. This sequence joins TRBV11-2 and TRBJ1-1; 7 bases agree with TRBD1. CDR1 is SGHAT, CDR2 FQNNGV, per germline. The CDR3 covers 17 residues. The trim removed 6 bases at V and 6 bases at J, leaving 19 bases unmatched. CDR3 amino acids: CASRPPTGEKLIAEAFF. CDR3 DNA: TGTGCCAGCAGACCGCCTACAGGGGAAAAGTTGATCGCTGAAGCTTTCTTT.

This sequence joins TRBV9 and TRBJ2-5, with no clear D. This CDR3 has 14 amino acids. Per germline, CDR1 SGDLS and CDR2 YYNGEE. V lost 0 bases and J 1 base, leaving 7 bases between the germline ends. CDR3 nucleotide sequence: TGTGCCAGCAGCGTAGGCGCTGTCCAAGAGACCCAGTACTTC. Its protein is CASSVGAVQETQYF. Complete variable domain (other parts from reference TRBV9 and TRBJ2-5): DSGVTQTPKHLITATGQRVTLRCSPRSGDLSVYWYQQSLDQGLQFLIQYYNGEERAKGNILERFSAQQFPDLHSELNLSSLELGDSALYFCASSVGAVQETQYFGPGTRLLVL.

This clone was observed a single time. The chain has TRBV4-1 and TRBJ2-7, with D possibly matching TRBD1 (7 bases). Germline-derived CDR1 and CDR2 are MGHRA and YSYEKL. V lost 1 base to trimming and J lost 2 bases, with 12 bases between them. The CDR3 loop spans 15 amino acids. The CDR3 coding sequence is TGCGCCAGCAGCCAAGCCGCGGGACAGACCTACGAGCAGTACTTC. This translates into CASSQAAGQTYEQYF.

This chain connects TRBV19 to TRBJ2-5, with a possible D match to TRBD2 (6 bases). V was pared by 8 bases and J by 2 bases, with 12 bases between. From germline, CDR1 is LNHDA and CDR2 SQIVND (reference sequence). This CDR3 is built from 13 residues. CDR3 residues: CASGGTVQETQYF. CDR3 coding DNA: TGTGCCAGTGGGGGGACGGTACAAGAGACCCAGTACTTC.

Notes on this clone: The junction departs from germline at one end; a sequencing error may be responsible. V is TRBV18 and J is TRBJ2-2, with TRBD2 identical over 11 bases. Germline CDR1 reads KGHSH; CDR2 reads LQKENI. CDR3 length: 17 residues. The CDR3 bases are TGTGCCAGCTCGCCACCTAGCGGGGGGTTCCACACCGGGGAGCTGTTTTTT. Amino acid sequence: CASSPPSGGFHTGELFF.

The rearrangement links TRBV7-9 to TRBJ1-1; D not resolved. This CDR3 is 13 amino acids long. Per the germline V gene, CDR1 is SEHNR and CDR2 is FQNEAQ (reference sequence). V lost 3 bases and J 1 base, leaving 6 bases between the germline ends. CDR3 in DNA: TGTGCCAGCAGCTTGAACAGGAACACTGAAGCTTTCTTT. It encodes CASSLNRNTEAFF.

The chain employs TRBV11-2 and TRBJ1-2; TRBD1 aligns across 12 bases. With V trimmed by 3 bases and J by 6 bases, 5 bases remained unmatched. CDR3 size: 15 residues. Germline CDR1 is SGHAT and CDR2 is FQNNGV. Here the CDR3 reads CASSFGTGGNDGYTF. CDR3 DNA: TGTGCCAGCAGCTTTGGGACAGGGGGCAACGATGGCTACACCTTC.

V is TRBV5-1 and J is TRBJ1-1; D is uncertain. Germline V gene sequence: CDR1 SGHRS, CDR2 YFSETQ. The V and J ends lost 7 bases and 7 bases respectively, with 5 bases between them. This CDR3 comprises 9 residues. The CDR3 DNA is TGCGCCAGCCACTATGAAGCTTTCTTT. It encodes CASHYEAFF. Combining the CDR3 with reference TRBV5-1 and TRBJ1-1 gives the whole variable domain KAGVTQTPRYLIKTRGQQVTLSCSPISGHRSVSWYQQTPGQGLQFLFEYFSETQRNKGNFPGRFSGRQFSNSRSEMNVSTLELGDSALYLCASHYEAFFGQGTRLTVV.

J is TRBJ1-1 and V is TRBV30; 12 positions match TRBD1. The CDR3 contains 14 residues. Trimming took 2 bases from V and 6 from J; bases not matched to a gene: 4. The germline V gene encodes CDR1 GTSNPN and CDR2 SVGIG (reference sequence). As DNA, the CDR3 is TGTGCCTGGAGTTCGGGGACAGGGGGCCCTGAAGCTTTCTTT. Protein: CAWSSGTGGPEAFF. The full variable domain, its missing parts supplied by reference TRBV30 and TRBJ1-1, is SQTIHQWPATLVQPVGSPLSLECTVEGTSNPNLYWYRQAAGRGLQLLFYSVGIGQISSEVPQNLSASRPQDRQFILSSKKLLLSDSGFYLCAWSSGTGGPEAFFGQGTRLTVV.

DNA of the CDR3: TGTGCCAGCAGTAACAGGGGTGACTATGGCTACACCTTC. This sequence encodes CASSNRGDYGYTF. The chain recombines TRBV6-6 with TRBJ1-2; 7 bases line up with TRBD1. The ends lost 5 bases at V and 3 bases at J; junction bases unmatched: 3. This CDR3 spans 13 amino acids. The germline V gene encodes CDR1 MNHNY and CDR2 SVGAGI (reference sequence).

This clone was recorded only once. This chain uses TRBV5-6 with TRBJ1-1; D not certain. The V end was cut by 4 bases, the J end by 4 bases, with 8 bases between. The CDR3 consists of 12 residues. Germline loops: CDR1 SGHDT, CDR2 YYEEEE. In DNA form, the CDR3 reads TGTGCCAGCAGCGCCAGTGGCACTGAAGCTTTCTTT. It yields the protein CASSASGTEAFF.

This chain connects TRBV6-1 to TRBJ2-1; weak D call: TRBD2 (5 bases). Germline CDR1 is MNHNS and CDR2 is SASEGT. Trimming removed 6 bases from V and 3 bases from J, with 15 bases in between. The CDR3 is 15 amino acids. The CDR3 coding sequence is TGTGCCAGCAGAGTCTCAGAGGGTGGCTACAATGAGCAGTTCTTC. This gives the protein CASRVSEGGYNEQFF.